This T cell receptor (beta chain) was obtained from a study of cytomegalovirus exposure and HLA in healthy donors. This CDR3 has 15 residues. Looked up from germline, CDR1 is SGHAT and CDR2 is FQNNGV. V lost 5 bases and J 6 bases, leaving 17 bases between the germline ends. In the PCR, 60 Vbeta and 13 Jbeta primers were used. Clones were read by immunoSEQ multiplex PCR, and TCRdb kept only the in-frame ones, dropping some. This sample has about 120,000 clones, with roughly 83% found just once. With respect to this clone: Its target is unknown.

Overall study results and limits: For most subjects, TCR beta sequences were reported to predict HLA-A and HLA-B alleles with accuracy. The study recorded some 160 TCR beta chains that were cytomegalovirus-associated. Indistinguishable V segments such as TRBV6-2 and TRBV6-3 were excluded. The likely origin of a cluster of highly shared sequence variants was a sequencing artifact.

The sample taken for sequencing was PBMCs. The receptor's source is a man between 18 and 35 years old in good health and CMV-seropositive. The chain uses TRBV11-2 and TRBJ1-5, with unresolved D. The CDR3 bases are TGTGCCAGCAGCGCGGGCGACCCGAATGTTCAGCCCCAGCATTTT. The encoded protein is CASSAGDPNVQPQHF.